The next 15 T cell receptor beta chains were all read from a single sample in a study of T cells in Graves' hyperthyroidism and ophthalmopathy. RNA transcripts served as the template for amplifying TCR beta CDR3 regions. The primer set for the first-round RT-PCR of the TCR CDR3 was HTBI. TCRdb ran MiXCR on the multiplex PCR reads and lists one entry per CDR3 protein. This sample yields approximately 600,000 distinct CDR3 sequences, of which 13% to 15% are seen a single time; roughly 7.7% belongs to the top ten. Sequenced: blood. These TCRs come from a woman aged 18-35 years with Graves' ophthalmopathy.

Ten or more counts support this clonotype. The chain carries TRBV6-2 or TRBV6-3 and TRBJ2-1; D call uncertain. V shed 5 bases and J shed 8 bases, with 22 bases lying between them. Germline CDR1 is MNHEY and CDR2 is SVGEGT. The CDR3 consists of 16 residues. The CDR3, as DNA: TGTGCCAGCAGTCCAGCTTCCTCCTCCCGCTCCTATGAGCAGTTCTTC. Encoded protein: CASSPASSSRSYEQFF.

Ten or more counts support this clonotype. The chain carries TRBV28 and TRBJ2-1; 8 positions agree with TRBD2. Germline CDR1 MDHEN, CDR2 SYDVKM. The CDR3 totals 18 residues. V shed 4 bases, J shed 6 bases, and the junction held 17 bases outside the gene matches. Here the CDR3 DNA reads TGTGCCAGCAGTTCCCCCCCCAGGGTAGCGGGATCTCCCAATGAGCAGTTCTTC. It yields the protein CASSSPPRVAGSPNEQFF.

This clonotype was counted between two and nine times. V and J are TRBV4-1 and TRBJ2-3; 9 bases fit TRBD2. Germline V gene sequence: CDR1 MGHRA, CDR2 YSYEKL. V was clipped by 1 base and J by 0 bases; unmatched bases: 8. This CDR3 comprises 18 residues. Written as DNA, the CDR3 is TGCGCCAGCAGCCAAGTTAGCGGGAGAGTCGGGAGCACAGATACGCAGTATTTT. Translated, it gives CASSQVSGRVGSTDTQYF.

The sample holds many counts of this clonotype. The rearrangement joins TRBV29-1 to TRBJ2-5; a possible D gene is TRBD2 (7 bases). The CDR3 consists of 14 residues. Germline-derived CDR1 and CDR2 are SQVTM and ANQGSEA. The germline V and J ends were trimmed by 6 bases and 2 bases, with 16 bases remaining between them. In DNA, the CDR3 is TGCAGCGTGGGGGGGCGGAGGGGGCAAGAGACCCAGTACTTC. This codes for CSVGGRRGQETQYF.

This clonotype was seen repeatedly, ten times or more. The chain combines TRBV7-9 with TRBJ2-7; 9 bases fit TRBD1. V shed 0 bases, J shed 1 base, and the junction held 4 bases outside the gene matches. This CDR3 is built from 16 residues. From germline, CDR1 is SEHNR and CDR2 FQNEAQ (reference sequence). CDR3 coding DNA: TGTGCCAGCAGCTTAGCGCTGGGACAGGGATCCTACGAGCAGTACTTC. This codes for CASSLALGQGSYEQYF.

In DNA form, the CDR3 reads TGTGCCAGCAGTGAAGGGAGTATAGCCAAAAACATTCAGTACTTC. Translated: CASSEGSIAKNIQYF. The V and J genes are TRBV6-1 and TRBJ2-4; D call uncertain. Trimming removed 1 base from V and 0 bases from J, with 7 bases in between. This CDR3 spans 15 amino acids. CDR1 is MNHNS, CDR2 SASEGT, per germline.

This clonotype has a count of ten or more. This chain uses TRBV7-9 with TRBJ1-5; weak D call: TRBD1 (5 bases). V shed 6 bases and J shed 7 bases, with 13 bases lying between them. From germline, CDR1 is SEHNR and CDR2 FQNEAQ (reference sequence). This CDR3 is built from 13 residues. For the CDR3, the DNA is TGTGCCAGCAGTCTAGGCGGGGACCAGCCCCAGCATTTT. Translated, it gives CASSLGGDQPQHF.

This clonotype occurred many times. This rearrangement joins TRBV28 to TRBJ2-1; 8 nucleotides line up with TRBD2. With 2 bases clipped from V and 6 bases from J, the junction kept 3 bases outside the gene matches. This CDR3 spans 14 amino acids. The germline gives CDR1 MDHEN, CDR2 SYDVKM. The CDR3 DNA reads as TGTGCCAGCAGTTTAGCGGGACTAGGCAATGAGCAGTTCTTC. This codes for CASSLAGLGNEQFF.

This clonotype was recorded at least ten times. The J gene is TRBJ2-7, the V gene TRBV27; 8 nucleotides align to TRBD1. The CDR3 runs to 13 residues. V gave up 3 bases and J gave up 5 bases; unmatched junction bases: 3. Germline V gene lookup returns CDR1 MNHEY and CDR2 SMNVEV (reference sequence). This CDR3 reads CASSLGQVHEQYF. The DNA of the CDR3 is TGTGCCAGCAGTTTGGGACAGGTCCACGAGCAGTACTTC.

The table lists this clonotype with a few counts. This sequence joins TRBV27 and TRBJ1-5, with a tentative D call TRBD1 (5 bases). The CDR3 runs 17 residues. V lost 5 bases to trimming and J lost 0 bases, with 17 bases between them. The germline CDR1 and CDR2 sequences are MNHEY and SMNVEV (reference sequence). The CDR3 nucleotides are TGTGCCAGCAGTCCAACCCGACAGAGCCTTAGCAATCAGCCCCAGCATTTT. This encodes CASSPTRQSLSNQPQHF.

This clonotype was counted at least ten times. The chain has TRBV11-2 and TRBJ2-2; 9 bases are a match to TRBD1. Germline V gives CDR1 SGHAT, CDR2 FQNNGV. V trimming: 3 bases; J trimming: 6 bases; junction bases outside the gene matches: 8. This CDR3 comprises 16 residues. For the CDR3, the DNA is TGTGCCAGCAGCTTTACAGGGGGCGCGGGCGCCGGGGAGCTGTTTTTT. This encodes CASSFTGGAGAGELFF.

This clonotype was detected many times. The chain employs TRBV19 and TRBJ2-1; 9 bases match TRBD2. In germline, CDR1 is LNHDA, CDR2 SQIVND (reference sequence). V shed 4 bases, J shed 5 bases, and the junction held 9 bases outside the gene matches. The CDR3 covers 16 residues. The CDR3 DNA reads TGTGCCAGTAGTACCCTCCCGACTAGCGGAAACAATGAGCAGTTCTTC. Residues: CASSTLPTSGNNEQFF.

This clonotype has just a few counts. The chain combines TRBV7-9 with TRBJ1-2; 10 nucleotides line up with TRBD1. V was clipped by 3 bases and J by 2 bases; unmatched bases: 3. The germline V gene has CDR1 SEHNR and CDR2 FQNEAQ (reference sequence). CDR3 length: 15 residues. The CDR3 DNA follows: TGTGCCAGCAGCTTGGGGACAGGGGTGAACTATGGCTACACCTTC. Translated: CASSLGTGVNYGYTF.

This clonotype was seen at least ten times. The V and J genes are TRBV6-1 and TRBJ2-5; 12 nucleotides align to TRBD2. Germline CDR1 and CDR2: MNHNS and SASEGT. V was pared by 5 bases and J by 5 bases, with 3 bases of the junction left unmatched. CDR3 length: 14 residues. CDR3 loop: CASSRLAGEETQYF. The CDR3 DNA follows: TGTGCCAGCAGTCGACTAGCGGGAGAGGAGACCCAGTACTTC.

The V and J genes are TRBV2 and TRBJ1-3; D is perhaps TRBD1 (6 bases). The V gene lost 2 bases and the J gene lost 4 bases, with 15 bases spanning the gap. CDR1 SNHLY and CDR2 FYNNEI come from the germline V gene. The CDR3 covers 16 residues. CDR3 DNA sequence: TGTGCCAGCAGTGAAAGTCCGGGGGCGAGAGGAAACACCATATATTTT. Protein: CASSESPGARGNTIYF.